These T cell receptor beta chains were read from a single sample in a study of cytomegalovirus exposure and HLA in healthy donors. The method was immunoSEQ multiplex PCR; TCRdb's version includes in-frame clones alone and lacks a portion of them. This table holds 220,000 or so clones, around 86% found once. Sequenced material: PBMCs. The receptors stem from a young woman in good health and CMV-seropositive. The CDR3 runs from the conserved cysteine through the conserved F or W. D genes are given only for firm matches. The size of a clone is reported for some rows only, either as once, few or many, or as a class for expanded clones.

J,V,D,length,size,DNA,CDR3
TRBJ2-1,TRBV9,.,15,.,TGTGCCAGCAGCGTATGGCACACAGCATACAATGAGCAGTTCTTC,CASSVWHTAYNEQFF
TRBJ2-1,TRBV9,TRBD2,14,few,TGTGCCAGCAGTACCTCCGGGGGGGCAATGAAGCAGTTCTTC,CASSTSGGAMKQFF
TRBJ1-4,TRBV9,.,16,.,TGTGCCAGCAGCGCAGGCCTGATTGTCGGTAATGAAAAACTGTTTTTT,CASSAGLIVGNEKLFF
TRBJ2-3,TRBV4-2,TRBD2,17,.,TGTGCCAGCAGCCAAACAGGGGCGGGAGGGCGCACAGATACGCAGTATTTT,CASSQTGAGGRTDTQYF
TRBJ2-1,TRBV27,TRBD2,16,.,TGTGCCAGCAGTTTATCCGCCGGGAGGGCCAGCGTTGTGCAGTTCTTC,CASSLSAGRASVVQFF
TRBJ2-1,TRBV5-4,.,14,.,TGTGCCAGCACCCGAGAACCCGCCAACAATGAGCAGTTCTTC,CASTREPANNEQFF
TRBJ1-2,TRBV27,.,13,.,TGTGCCAGCAGTTTAGGTTTGGGGGGTGGCTACACCTTC,CASSLGLGGGYTF
TRBJ2-3,TRBV7-2,.,16,.,TGTGCCAGCAGCTCCCCCCCGGGGATAGCGACAGATACGCAGTATTTT,CASSSPPGIATDTQYF
TRBJ2-1,TRBV11-3,TRBD2,16,.,TGTGCCAGCAGCTTAGGGGCTAGCGGCTCCTACAATGAGCAGTTCTTC,CASSLGASGSYNEQFF
TRBJ1-4,TRBV30,.,19,.,TGTGCCTGGAGCCGTTGGAATACAGGGCCTTTTTTAACTAATGAAAAACTGTTTTTT,CAWSRWNTGPFLTNEKLFF
TRBJ2-1,TRBV25-1,TRBD2,18,.,TGTGCCAGCAGCGAGTCCCACCAGACTAGCGGGAGGGCCCATGAGCAGTTCTTC,CASSESHQTSGRAHEQFF
TRBJ2-7,TRBV2,.,14,.,.,CAFGPGLAGDEQYF
TRBJ2-7,TRBV27,.,14,.,TGTGCCAGCAGCCTCGGGGTCGTACCCTACGAGCAGTACTTC,CASSLGVVPYEQYF
TRBJ2-2,TRBV29-1,.,14,.,TGCAGCGTTGAAGGGCAGGGGCACACCGGGGAGCTGTTTTTT,CSVEGQGHTGELFF
TRBJ2-7,TRBV6-4,TRBD2,13,.,TGTGCCAGCAGTAAGCTAGCGGGAGACGAGCAGTACTTC,CASSKLAGDEQYF
TRBJ2-7,TRBV7-8,.,19,.,TGTGCCAGCAGCCCACAGTTATCGCCGGGACATATCACCTCCTACGAGCAGTACTTC,CASSPQLSPGHITSYEQYF
TRBJ2-2,TRBV6-1,TRBD1,14,.,TGTGCCAGCGAGGGACAGGGTAACACCGGGGAGCTGTTTTTT,CASEGQGNTGELFF
TRBJ2-7,TRBV28,.,13,once,TGTGCCAGCAGTTTGGTCAGGGCGAACGAGCAGTACTTC,CASSLVRANEQYF
TRBJ2-7,TRBV30,TRBD2,15,.,TGTGCCTGGAGTCTCGCTAGCGGTCCTACCTACGAGCAGTACTTC,CAWSLASGPTYEQYF
TRBJ2-1,TRBV25-1,TRBD2,15,.,TGTGCCGGCCAATTAGCGGGAGGTTATAGGGATGAGCAGTTCTTC,CAGQLAGGYRDEQFF
TRBJ2-1,TRBV4-1,TRBD2,16,.,TGCGCCAGCAGCCCCAGACTAGCGAGGTCCTACAATGAGCAGTTCTTC,CASSPRLARSYNEQFF
TRBJ1-1,TRBV28,.,15,.,TGTGCCAGCAGTTTTCCGCGCGGGTCCCACACTGAAGCTTTCTTT,CASSFPRGSHTEAFF
TRBJ2-3,TRBV6-1,.,15,.,TGTGCCAGCAGTGAAGTAATCGGGGGAGTTGATACGCAGTATTTT,CASSEVIGGVDTQYF
TRBJ2-7,TRBV5-4,.,13,.,TGTGCCAGCAGCTCACCGCTCGGCTACGAGCAGTACTTC,CASSSPLGYEQYF